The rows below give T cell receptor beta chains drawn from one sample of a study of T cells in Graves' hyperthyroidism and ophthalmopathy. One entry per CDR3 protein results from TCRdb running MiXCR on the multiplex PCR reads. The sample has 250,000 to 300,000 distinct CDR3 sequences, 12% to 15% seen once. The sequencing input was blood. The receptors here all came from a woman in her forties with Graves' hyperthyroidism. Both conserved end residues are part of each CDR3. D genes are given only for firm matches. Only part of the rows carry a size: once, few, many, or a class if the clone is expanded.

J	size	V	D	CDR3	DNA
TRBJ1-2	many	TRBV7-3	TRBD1	CASSLPDRDNYGYTF	TGTGCCAGCAGCTTACCGGACAGGGACAACTATGGCTACACCTTC
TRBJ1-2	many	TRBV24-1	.	CATSDGRGYTF	TGTGCCACCAGTGATGGTCGGGGCTACACCTTC
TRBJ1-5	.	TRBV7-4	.	CASSSAANQPQHF	TGTGCCAGCAGCTCCGCCGCTAATCAGCCCCAGCATTTT
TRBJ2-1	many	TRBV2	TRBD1	CASTPLGQGDNEQFF	TGTGCCAGCACCCCTTTGGGACAGGGAGACAATGAGCAGTTCTTC
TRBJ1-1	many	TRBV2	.	CASTGAAMNTEAFF	TGTGCCAGCACCGGGGCAGCCATGAACACTGAAGCTTTCTTT
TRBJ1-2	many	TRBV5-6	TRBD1	CASSLATRDSYGYTF	TGTGCCAGCAGCTTGGCCACCCGGGACAGCTATGGCTACACCTTC
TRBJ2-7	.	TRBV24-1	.	CATSDPWRTGSYEQYF	TGTGCCACCAGTGATCCCTGGCGGACCGGGAGCTACGAGCAGTACTTC
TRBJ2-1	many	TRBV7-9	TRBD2	CASSVSGRLGNEQFF	TGTGCCAGCAGCGTTAGCGGGAGGTTAGGGAATGAGCAGTTCTTC
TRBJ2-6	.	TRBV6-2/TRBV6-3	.	CASRGGYSGANVLTF	TGTGCCAGCAGAGGAGGATACTCTGGGGCCAACGTCCTGACTTTC
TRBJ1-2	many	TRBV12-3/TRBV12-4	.	CASSLIQGTPYGYTF	TGTGCCAGCAGTTTAATACAGGGTACACCCTATGGCTACACCTTC
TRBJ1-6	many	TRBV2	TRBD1	CASSDLTGTGRTDNSPLHF	TGTGCCAGCAGTGACCTCACCGGGACAGGGCGAACGGATAATTCACCCCTCCACTTT
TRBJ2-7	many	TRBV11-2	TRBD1	CASSDGTGFFYEQYF	TGTGCCAGCAGCGATGGGACAGGGTTCTTCTACGAGCAGTACTTC
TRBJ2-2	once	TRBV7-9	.	CASSHYRTGELFF	TGTGCCAGCAGCCATTACAGGACCGGGGAGCTGTTTTTT
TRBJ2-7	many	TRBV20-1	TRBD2	CSARPLAGGTSSYEQYF	TGCAGTGCTAGACCTCTAGCGGGAGGAACTAGCTCCTACGAGCAGTACTTC
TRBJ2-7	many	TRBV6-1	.	CASSEGGRAYEQYF	TGTGCCAGCAGTGAAGGAGGAAGAGCCTACGAGCAGTACTTC
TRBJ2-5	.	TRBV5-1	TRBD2	CASSTGTSGRNGETQYF	TGCGCCAGCAGCACCGGGACTAGCGGGAGAAATGGTGAGACCCAGTACTTC
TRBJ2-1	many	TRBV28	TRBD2	CASSQDLAGSYNEQFF	TGTGCCAGCAGCCAAGATCTAGCGGGATCCTACAATGAGCAGTTCTTC
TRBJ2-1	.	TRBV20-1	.	CSARGWRHNEQFF	TGCAGTGCTAGAGGTTGGCGGCACAATGAGCAGTTCTTC
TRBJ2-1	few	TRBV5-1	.	CASSHSPGTTEQFF	TGCGCCAGCAGCCACTCCCCTGGGACAACTGAGCAGTTCTTC
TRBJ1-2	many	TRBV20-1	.	CSAGSGFNYGYTF	TGCAGTGCCGGGAGCGGTTTTAACTATGGCTACACCTTC
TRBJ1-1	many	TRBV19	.	CASTPGQGGNTEAFF	TGTGCCAGTACCCCAGGGCAGGGAGGGAACACTGAAGCTTTCTTT
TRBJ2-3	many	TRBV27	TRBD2	CASSLAGGTATDTQYF	TGTGCCAGCAGCTTAGCGGGAGGGACCGCCACAGATACGCAGTATTTT
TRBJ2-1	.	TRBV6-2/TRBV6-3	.	CASSTRGLRNEQFF	TGTGCCAGCTCCACGCGGGGGCTGCGCAATGAGCAGTTCTTC
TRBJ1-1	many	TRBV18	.	CASSPQGGDTEAFF	TGTGCCAGCTCACCACAGGGAGGGGACACTGAAGCTTTCTTT
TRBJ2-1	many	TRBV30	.	CAWGDEQFF	TGTGCCTGGGGGGATGAGCAGTTCTTC
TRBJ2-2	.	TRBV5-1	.	CASSFSLTGAGELFF	TGCGCCAGCAGCTTTAGCTTGACGGGCGCCGGGGAGCTGTTTTTT
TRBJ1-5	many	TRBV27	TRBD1	CASSFQGANQPQHF	TGTGCCAGCAGTTTCCAGGGGGCGAATCAGCCCCAGCATTTT
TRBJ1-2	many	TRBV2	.	CASSMRQESYGYTF	TGTGCCAGCAGTATGCGACAGGAAAGCTATGGCTACACCTTC
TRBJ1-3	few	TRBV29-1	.	CSVLDGHSGNTIYF	TGCAGCGTTCTCGACGGTCACTCTGGAAACACCATATATTTT
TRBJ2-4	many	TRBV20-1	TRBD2	CSASSGLAGEKVSKNIQYF	TGCAGTGCTAGCTCGGGACTAGCGGGAGAAAAGGTGTCCAAAAACATTCAGTACTTC
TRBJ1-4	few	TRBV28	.	CASGLWGSPAEKLFF	TGTGCCAGCGGATTATGGGGTTCGCCCGCGGAAAAACTGTTTTTT
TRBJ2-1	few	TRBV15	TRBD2	CATSRRTSGLNEQFF	TGTGCCACCAGCAGGAGGACTAGCGGGCTTAATGAGCAGTTCTTC
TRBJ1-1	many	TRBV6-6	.	CASSYGEGNTEAFF	TGTGCCAGCAGTTACGGGGAGGGTAACACTGAAGCTTTCTTT
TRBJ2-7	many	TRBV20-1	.	CSARADRDYEQYF	TGCAGTGCTCGGGCGGATAGGGACTACGAGCAGTACTTC
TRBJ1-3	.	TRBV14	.	CASSPTGNTIYF	TGTGCCAGCAGCCCCACGGGAAACACCATATATTTT
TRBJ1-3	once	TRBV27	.	CASSRGGGPGNTIYF	TGTGCCAGTAGCCGGGGGGGGGGCCCTGGAAACACCATATATTTT
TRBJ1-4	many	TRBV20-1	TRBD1	CSALDRGNEKLFF	TGCAGTGCCCTGGACAGGGGGAACGAAAAACTGTTTTTT
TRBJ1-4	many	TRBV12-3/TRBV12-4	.	CASSFDGGSGKLFF	TGTGCCAGCAGTTTTGACGGGGGGTCGGGAAAACTGTTTTTT
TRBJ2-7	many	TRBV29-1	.	CSVELSSYEQYF	TGCAGCGTTGAGCTCAGCTCCTACGAGCAGTACTTC
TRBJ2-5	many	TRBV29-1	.	CSVEDWQDKETQYF	TGCAGCGTTGAAGACTGGCAGGATAAAGAGACCCAGTACTTC
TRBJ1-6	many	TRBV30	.	CAWSVGPNSPLHF	TGTGCCTGGAGTGTGGGCCCAAATTCACCCCTCCACTTT
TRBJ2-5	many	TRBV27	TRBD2	CASSYGTSGSLETQYF	TGTGCCAGCAGTTACGGGACTAGCGGGAGTCTGGAGACCCAGTACTTC
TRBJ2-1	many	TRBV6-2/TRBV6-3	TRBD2	CASRGTSGRALSYNEQFF	TGTGCCAGCAGGGGGACTAGCGGGAGGGCCCTCTCCTACAATGAGCAGTTCTTC
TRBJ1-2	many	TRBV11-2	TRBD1	CASSKTGSDDYTF	TGTGCCAGCAGCAAGACAGGGAGTGACGACTACACCTTC
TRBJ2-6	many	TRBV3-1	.	CASSHESNVLTF	TGTGCCAGCAGCCACGAGTCCAACGTCCTGACTTTC
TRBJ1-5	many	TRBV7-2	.	CASSLSDILGQPQHF	TGTGCCAGCAGCTTATCAGATATTCTCGGTCAGCCCCAGCATTTT
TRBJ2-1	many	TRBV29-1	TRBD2	CSVGGLAGSSYNEQFF	TGCAGCGTGGGGGGACTAGCGGGCAGCTCCTACAATGAGCAGTTCTTC
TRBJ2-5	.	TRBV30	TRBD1	CAWSVGGTGYETQYF	TGTGCCTGGAGTGTAGGGGGGACAGGGTACGAGACCCAGTACTTC
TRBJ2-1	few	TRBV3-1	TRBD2	CASSPTGTSRYNEQFF	TGTGCCAGCAGCCCCACCGGGACTAGCCGATACAATGAGCAGTTCTTC
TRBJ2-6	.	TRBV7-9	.	CASSLKPVGSGSGANVLTF	TGTGCCAGCAGCTTAAAGCCGGTCGGTTCAGGGTCTGGGGCCAACGTCCTGACTTTC
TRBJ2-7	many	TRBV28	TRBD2	CASRASGGSSYEQYF	TGTGCCAGCAGAGCAAGCGGGGGCAGCTCCTACGAGCAGTACTTC